Shown below are 27 T cell receptor beta chains from a single sample sequenced in a study of blood T cell repertoires in COVID-19. Data came from immunoSEQ multiplex PCR; TCRdb stores just in-frame clones and leaves some out. The sample shows 300,000 to 350,000 clones, approximately 89% of them seen only once. The specimen was PBMCs or T cells enriched from blood (not recorded which). The receptors shown here come from a man aged 25-40 years who had recovered from COVID-19.

This clone occurred a few times. J is TRBJ1-5 and V is TRBV28, with D perhaps TRBD1 (6 bases). The germline V gene encodes CDR1 MDHEN and CDR2 SYDVKM. The CDR3 contains 15 residues. Trimming shortened V by 2 bases and J by 7 bases, and 15 bases separated the two germline ends. This CDR3 is CASSLMGTGNQPQHF. CDR3 DNA: TGTGCCAGCAGTTTAATGGGTACAGGGAACCAGCCCCAGCATTTT.

The chain uses TRBV30 and TRBJ1-4, with no clear D. This CDR3 is built from 13 residues. Looked up from germline, CDR1 is GTSNPN and CDR2 is SVGIG (reference sequence). Trimming left V 5 bases short and J 4 bases short, with 11 bases between. The CDR3 DNA reads as TGTGCCTGGGCCGGGTCCTATAATGAAAAACTGTTTTTT. It specifies CAWAGSYNEKLFF. The whole variable domain, remainder taken from reference TRBV30 and TRBJ1-4, is SQTIHQWPATLVQPVGSPLSLECTVEGTSNPNLYWYRQAAGRGLQLLFYSVGIGQISSEVPQNLSASRPQDRQFILSSKKLLLSDSGFYLCAWAGSYNEKLFFGSGTQLSVL.

This clone was seen once. This sequence joins TRBV28 and TRBJ2-7; 9 nucleotides match TRBD1. The CDR3 contains 18 residues. Germline lookup yields CDR1 MDHEN and CDR2 SYDVKM. Trimming removed 3 bases from V and 2 bases from J; junction bases left unmatched: 14. Written as DNA, the CDR3 is TGTGCCAGCAGTTTGTTTCAGACAGGACAGGGGCAGCCCTACGAGCAGTACTTC. Translating it yields CASSLFQTGQGQPYEQYF.

The chain recombines TRBV2 with TRBJ1-5, with D unresolved. The CDR3 spans 14 residues. The germline CDR1 and CDR2 sequences are SNHLY and FYNNEI. The V end lost 3 bases, the J end lost 5 bases, and 11 bases lay between the germline ends. CDR3 bases: TGTGCCAGCAGTGAGGGTCTGAGGGATCAGCCCCAGCATTTT. It yields the protein CASSEGLRDQPQHF.

This clone was detected once. J is TRBJ2-7 and V is TRBV7-9, with 9 nucleotides matching TRBD1. The germline V gene encodes CDR1 SEHNR and CDR2 FQNEAQ (reference sequence). J lost 5 bases, V lost 5 bases, and 10 bases had no gene match. CDR3 size: 15 residues. The CDR3 loop is CASSEPGQGNHEQYF. In DNA form, the CDR3 reads TGTGCCAGCAGCGAGCCGGGACAGGGAAATCACGAGCAGTACTTC.

V and J are TRBV19 and TRBJ2-1, with TRBD1 as a possible D gene (6 bases). Per germline, CDR1 LNHDA and CDR2 SQIVND (reference sequence). The V gene lost 5 bases and the J gene lost 5 bases, with 19 bases spanning the gap. The CDR3 loop spans 16 amino acids. The CDR3 spells CASSPPPGQNHNEQFF. The CDR3, as DNA: TGTGCCAGTAGTCCCCCTCCGGGACAAAACCACAATGAGCAGTTCTTC.

J is TRBJ1-3 and V is TRBV2; D possibly corresponds to TRBD1 (6 bases). Trimming cost V 1 base and J 2 bases, with 12 bases left between them. The CDR3 loop spans 16 amino acids. Germline V gives CDR1 SNHLY, CDR2 FYNNEI. CDR3 nucleotides: TGTGCCAGCAGTGAAGTATACAGGGACACTGGAAACACCATATATTTT. As protein: CASSEVYRDTGNTIYF.

This clone has just a few counts. V gene TRBV24-1 combines with J gene TRBJ1-5; D gene uncertain. This CDR3 contains 12 residues. Germline V gene data show CDR1 as KGHDR and CDR2 as SFDVKD. Trimming cost V 4 bases and J 4 bases, with 4 bases left between them. CDR3 protein: CATSDINQPQHF. Here the CDR3 DNA reads TGTGCCACCAGTGACATTAATCAGCCCCAGCATTTT.

The chain links TRBV5-5 to TRBJ1-3; 11 bases are shared with TRBD1. The V gene's germline CDR1 is SGHKS and CDR2 YYEKEE (reference sequence). V was pared by 5 bases and J by 8 bases, with 6 bases of the junction left unmatched. The CDR3 has 14 residues. The CDR3 region has the DNA TGTGCCAGCAGGCCGGACAGGGGGCCCGACACCATATATTTT. Translated: CASRPDRGPDTIYF. Full variable domain (remainder filled in from reference TRBV5-5 and TRBJ1-3): DAGVTQSPTHLIKTRGQQVTLRCSPISGHKSVSWYQQVLGQGPQFIFQYYEKEERGRGNFPDRFSARQFPNYSSELNVNALLLGDSALYLCASRPDRGPDTIYFGEGSWLTVV.

This rearrangement joins TRBV10-1 to TRBJ2-1, with D perhaps matching TRBD1 (6 bases). Germline CDR1 reads WNHNN; CDR2 reads SYGVQD (reference sequence). The CDR3 length is 14 residues. V lost 3 bases, J lost 8 bases, and 14 bases lay in between. The CDR3 loop is CASSDETGFDEQFF. For the CDR3, the DNA is TGCGCCAGCAGTGACGAAACAGGGTTTGATGAGCAGTTCTTC.

This clone was picked up a small number of times. J is TRBJ2-7 and V is TRBV15, with 7 bases matching TRBD1. Germline CDR1 and CDR2: LNHNV and YYDKDF (reference sequence). This CDR3 has 13 amino acids. The V segment lost 5 bases and the J segment 3 bases; nucleotides outside the gene matches: 4. The CDR3 DNA follows: TGTGCCACCAGCGACAGGGTCTTCTACGAGCAGTACTTC. Protein product: CATSDRVFYEQYF.

This clone is a singleton in its sample. The chain uses TRBV9 and TRBJ2-7; TRBD1 might be the D (6 bases). The V end was cut by 1 base, the J end by 6 bases, with 14 bases between. Per germline, CDR1 SGDLS and CDR2 YYNGEE. The CDR3 runs 14 residues. The CDR3 is CASSVNLGAVEQYF. CDR3 nucleotides: TGTGCCAGCAGCGTAAATCTGGGGGCGGTCGAGCAGTACTTC.

V usage is TRBV2 and J usage is TRBJ2-7; TRBD1 agrees at 8 bases. The length of the CDR3 is 15 residues. Germline lookup yields CDR1 SNHLY and CDR2 FYNNEI. V dropped 5 bases and J dropped 2; count of bases not matched to a gene: 8. The CDR3 here is CASSRDRGGAYEQYF. CDR3 nucleotide sequence: TGTGCCAGCAGTCGAGACAGGGGAGGCGCCTACGAGCAGTACTTC.

This chain joins TRBV25-1 and TRBJ2-2; no definite D call. V shed 4 bases and J shed 5 bases, with 11 bases lying between them. The germline gives CDR1 MGHDK, CDR2 SYGVNS. This CDR3 region has 14 residues. The CDR3 DNA is TGTGCCAGCAGTGGAAGACATACGACCGGGGAGCTGTTTTTT. Translated, it gives CASSGRHTTGELFF.

CDR3 in amino acids: CASTLGGSGGKELFF. CDR3 nucleotides: TGTGCCAGTACCCTAGGAGGGTCAGGCGGAAAGGAGCTGTTTTTT. V gene TRBV19 combines with J gene TRBJ2-2, with a tentative D call TRBD2 (6 bases). Germline CDR1 and CDR2: LNHDA and SQIVND (reference sequence). The CDR3 is 15 residues long. Trimming shortened V by 7 bases and J by 10 bases, and 22 bases separated the two germline ends.

The V and J genes are TRBV2 and TRBJ2-5; D may be TRBD2 (6 bases). CDR1 is SNHLY and CDR2 is FYNNEI in the germline V gene. The CDR3 consists of 13 residues. V shed 9 bases and J shed 2 bases, with 13 bases lying between them. CDR3 region: CARGGRIQETQYF. The CDR3 nucleotides read TGTGCCAGGGGGGGACGGATACAAGAGACCCAGTACTTC.

The rearrangement links TRBV19 to TRBJ1-5; D gene ambiguous. Germline lookup yields CDR1 LNHDA and CDR2 SQIVND (reference sequence). V dropped 1 base and J dropped 4 bases, with 14 bases sitting between them. This CDR3 is 16 amino acids long. The CDR3 DNA sequence: TGTGCCAGTAGTATAGGTGACCAGGCCATAAATCAGCCCCAGCATTTT. It yields the protein CASSIGDQAINQPQHF.

Written as DNA, the CDR3 is TGTGCCAGCAGCTTGGGCAGGGGACACTACGAGCAGTACTTC. This translates into CASSLGRGHYEQYF. This chain connects TRBV5-6 to TRBJ2-7, with D possibly matching TRBD1 (6 bases). This CDR3 has 14 residues. The V gene's germline CDR1 is SGHDT and CDR2 YYEEEE. Trimming left V 0 bases short and J 3 bases short, with 10 bases between.

The CDR3, as DNA: TGTGCCAGCGAACAGGGCTATGAGCAGTTCTTC. Protein sequence: CASEQGYEQFF. The rearrangement uses TRBV7-9 and TRBJ2-1; D possibly corresponds to TRBD1 (6 bases). Germline-derived CDR1 and CDR2 are SEHNR and FQNEAQ (reference sequence). This CDR3 is built from 11 residues. The V end lost 8 bases, the J end lost 8 bases, and 10 bases lay between the germline ends.

V is TRBV6-5 and J is TRBJ1-1, with 10 bases matching TRBD1. The junction had 2 bases not matched to a gene; V was cut back by 4 bases and J by 3 bases. The CDR3 covers 14 residues. Germline CDR1 reads MNHEY; CDR2 reads SVGAGI. The chain's CDR3 is CASSSGQGDTEAFF. The CDR3 DNA is TGTGCCAGCAGTTCAGGACAGGGGGACACTGAAGCTTTCTTT.

Only one count was recorded for this clone. The J gene is TRBJ1-5, the V gene TRBV6-1, with TRBD1 identical over 7 bases. TRBJ2-3 matches the DNA end more closely, so the J call is doubtful. The CDR3 consists of 14 residues. The germline V gene encodes CDR1 MNHNS and CDR2 SASEGT. As DNA, the CDR3 is TGTGCCAGCAGTGAAGATTCAGGGGGAACGGGGCAGTATTTT. Amino acid sequence: CASSEDSGGTGQYF.

This chain uses TRBV6-5 with TRBJ1-6, with 9 bases identical to TRBD1. CDR3 length: 14 residues. Trimming removed 4 bases from V and 9 bases from J; junction bases left unmatched: 4. Germline V gene lookup returns CDR1 MNHEY and CDR2 SVGAGI. The DNA of the CDR3 is TGTGCCAGCAGTTCTCGACAGGGGGGTTCACCCCTCCACTTT. Translation: CASSSRQGGSPLHF.

A single count supports this clone. This chain links TRBV11-1 with TRBJ2-3; tentatively, D is TRBD2 (5 bases). The germline gives CDR1 SGHAT, CDR2 FQDESV (reference sequence). Deletions cut 8 bases from V and 1 base from J, with 10 bases between. This CDR3 comprises 13 residues. The CDR3 nucleotides are TGTGCCAGCGGGCTAGCCGGCACAGATACGCAGTATTTT. Protein: CASGLAGTDTQYF.

The CDR3 DNA sequence: TGTGCCAGCAGTGAGCAGGGGTTCTATGGCTACACCTTC. It encodes CASSEQGFYGYTF. The chain combines TRBV6-1 with TRBJ1-2; a weak D match, TRBD1 (6 bases). The CDR3 is 13 residues long. Trimming removed 3 bases at V and 4 bases at J, with 9 bases between. Germline CDR1 is MNHNS and CDR2 is SASEGT.

This chain connects TRBV5-6 to TRBJ1-6; 7 bases are a match to TRBD1. V lost 2 bases, J lost 9 bases, and 8 bases stayed unmatched. In germline, CDR1 is SGHDT, CDR2 YYEEEE. The CDR3 runs 15 residues. This chain's CDR3 is CASSFRSGGGSPLHF. The CDR3 DNA reads as TGTGCCAGCAGCTTCAGGTCAGGGGGTGGTTCACCCCTCCACTTT.

CDR3 sequence: CASRPGTASNQPQHF. DNA of the CDR3: TGTGCCAGCAGGCCCGGGACAGCCAGCAATCAGCCCCAGCATTTT. V usage is TRBV2 and J usage is TRBJ1-5; 7 positions match TRBD1. V trimming: 6 bases; J trimming: 1 base; junction bases outside the gene matches: 6. CDR3 size: 15 residues. Germline values: CDR1 SNHLY, CDR2 FYNNEI.

J is TRBJ2-7 and V is TRBV5-6, with 7 nucleotides matching TRBD1. Trimming removed 1 base from V and 2 bases from J; junction bases left unmatched: 6. The CDR3 length is 15 residues. Germline V gene data show CDR1 as SGHDT and CDR2 as YYEEEE. As DNA, the CDR3 is TGTGCCAGCAGCTTGTGGGCAGGGGGTCCCTACGAGCAGTACTTC. It codes for CASSLWAGGPYEQYF.